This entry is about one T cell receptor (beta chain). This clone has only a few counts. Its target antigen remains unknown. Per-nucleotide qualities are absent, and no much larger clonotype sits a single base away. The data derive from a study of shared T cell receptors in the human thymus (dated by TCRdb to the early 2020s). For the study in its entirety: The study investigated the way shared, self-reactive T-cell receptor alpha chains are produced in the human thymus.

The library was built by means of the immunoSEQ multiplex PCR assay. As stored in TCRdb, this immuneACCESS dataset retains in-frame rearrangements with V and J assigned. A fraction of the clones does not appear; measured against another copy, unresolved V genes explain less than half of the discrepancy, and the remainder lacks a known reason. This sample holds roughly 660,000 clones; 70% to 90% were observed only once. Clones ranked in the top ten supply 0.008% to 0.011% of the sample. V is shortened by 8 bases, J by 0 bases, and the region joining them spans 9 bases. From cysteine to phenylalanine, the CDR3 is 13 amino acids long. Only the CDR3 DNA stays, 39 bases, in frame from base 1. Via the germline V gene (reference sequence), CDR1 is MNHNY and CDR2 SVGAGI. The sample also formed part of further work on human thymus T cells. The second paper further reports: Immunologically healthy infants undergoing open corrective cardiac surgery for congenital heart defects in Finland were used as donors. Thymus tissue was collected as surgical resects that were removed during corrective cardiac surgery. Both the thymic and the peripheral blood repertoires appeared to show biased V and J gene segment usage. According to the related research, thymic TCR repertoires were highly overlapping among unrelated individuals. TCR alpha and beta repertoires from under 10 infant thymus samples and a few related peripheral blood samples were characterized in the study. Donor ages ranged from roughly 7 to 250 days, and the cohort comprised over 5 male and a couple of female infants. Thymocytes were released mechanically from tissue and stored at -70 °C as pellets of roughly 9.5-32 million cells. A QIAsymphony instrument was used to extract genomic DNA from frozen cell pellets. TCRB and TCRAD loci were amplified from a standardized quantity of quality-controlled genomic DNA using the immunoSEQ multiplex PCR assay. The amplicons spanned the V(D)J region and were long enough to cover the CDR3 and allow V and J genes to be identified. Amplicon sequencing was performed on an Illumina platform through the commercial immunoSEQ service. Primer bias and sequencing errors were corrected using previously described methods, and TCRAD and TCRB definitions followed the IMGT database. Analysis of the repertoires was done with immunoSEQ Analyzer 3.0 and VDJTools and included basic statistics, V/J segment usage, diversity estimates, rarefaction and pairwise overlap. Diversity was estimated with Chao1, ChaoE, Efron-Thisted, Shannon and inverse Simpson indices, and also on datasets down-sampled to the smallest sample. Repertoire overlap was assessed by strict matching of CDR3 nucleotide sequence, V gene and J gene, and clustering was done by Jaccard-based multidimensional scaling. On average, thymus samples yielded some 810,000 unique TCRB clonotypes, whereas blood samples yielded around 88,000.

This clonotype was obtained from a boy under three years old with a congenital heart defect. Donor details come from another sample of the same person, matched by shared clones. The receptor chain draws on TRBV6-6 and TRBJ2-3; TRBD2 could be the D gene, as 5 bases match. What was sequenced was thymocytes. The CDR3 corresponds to CASSEVSTDTQYF. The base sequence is TGTGCCAGCTCGGAGGTTAGCACAGATACGCAGTATTTT.